Listed below are T cell receptor beta chains from one sample, sequenced in a study of identical twins. Each CDR3 protein is one row after TCRdb ran MiXCR on the 5' RACE reads. The sample has under 800,000 distinct CDR3 sequences, about 20% seen once; the top ten hold approximately 4.3%. These same data were also listed under a study on T cells expressing NK-cell markers.

Material for sequencing was PBMCs. The receptors were gathered from a woman between 18 and 29 years old in good health. Both conserved end residues are part of each CDR3. A D gene is named only where the DNA matches it firmly. Clone size is shown for a subset of rows, as once, few, many or a class of expanded clone.

NA	TRBV12-3/TRBV12-4	TRBJ1-2	NA	TGTGCCAGCTTTATAACGGGACACTTTAACTATGGCTACACCTTC	CASFITGHFNYGYTF
NA	TRBV10-3	TRBJ2-7	once	TGTGCCATCAGAGCCGCTCCGGGGGCGCAGGAGCAGTACTTC	CAIRAAPGAQEQYF
TRBD1	TRBV10-2	TRBJ2-3	few	TGCGCCAGCAGTGAGACCGGGACAGCTAGCACAGATACGCAGTATTTT	CASSETGTASTDTQYF
TRBD1	TRBV12-3/TRBV12-4	TRBJ2-4	few	TGTGCCAGCAGTTTAGGCAGGGGGTTTAGAAACATTCAGTACTTC	CASSLGRGFRNIQYF
NA	TRBV20-1	TRBJ2-1	few	TGCAGTGCCCTGGGTCGGAGGGAGCAGTTCTTC	CSALGRREQFF
NA	TRBV9	TRBJ1-2	NA	TGTGCCAGCAGCGACCCCGGGAATTCAAAGGGCACCTTC	CASSDPGNSKGTF
NA	TRBV6-6	TRBJ2-6	few	TGTGCCAGCAAGGTTTCTGGGGCCAACGTCCTGACTTTC	CASKVSGANVLTF
NA	TRBV20-1	TRBJ2-6	few	TGCAGTGCAACGGGGAGAACTAGCTCTGGGGCCAACGTCCTGACTTTC	CSATGRTSSGANVLTF
TRBD1	TRBV7-2	TRBJ2-7	NA	TGTGCCAGCATAACAGGGGAAGAGCAGTACTTC	CASITGEEQYF
TRBD2	TRBV29-1	TRBJ2-2	NA	TGCAGCGCTTCGACTAGCGGGGGGGCCACCGGGGAGCTGTTTTTT	CSASTSGGATGELFF
NA	TRBV3-1	TRBJ2-5	NA	TGTGCCTGCAGCCAATCTATTTTGCTATGGTATCAGAATGAGACCCAGTACTTC	CACSQSILLWYQNETQYF
NA	TRBV9	TRBJ2-5	NA	TGTGCCAGCAGCGTAGGATTAGGGGGTTGGGTTGAGACCCAGTACTTC	CASSVGLGGWVETQYF
NA	TRBV5-5	TRBJ1-1	NA	TGTGCCAGCAGCTCCTGGACGAGATTGAACACTGAAGCTTTCTTT	CASSSWTRLNTEAFF
TRBD1	TRBV5-1	TRBJ1-5	few	TGCGCCAGCAGCTTGACAGGGGCTGGCAATCAGCCCCAGCATTTT	CASSLTGAGNQPQHF
TRBD1	TRBV4-1	TRBJ2-3	few	TGCGCCAGCAGCCAAGAGAGGGGACAGGGATACACAGATACGCAGTATTTT	CASSQERGQGYTDTQYF
NA	TRBV7-9	TRBJ2-2	NA	TGTGCCAGCAGCCCCTCCGCCGGGGAGCTGTTTTTT	CASSPSAGELFF
TRBD1	TRBV5-1	TRBJ2-1	few	TGCGCCAGCAGCTTGGACAGGGGCCGGGCACACAATGAGCAGTTCTTC	CASSLDRGRAHNEQFF
NA	TRBV12-3/TRBV12-4	TRBJ1-1	NA	TGTGCCAGCAACCCCCGGGCAGGGCCCATGAACACTGAAGCTTTCTTT	CASNPRAGPMNTEAFF
NA	TRBV9	TRBJ2-1	few	TGTGCCAGCAGCGTGCGGACCTACAATGAGCAGTTCTTC	CASSVRTYNEQFF
NA	TRBV6-5	TRBJ2-3	few	TGTGCCAGCAGTTACCAAGCTAGCGTCACAGATACGCAGTATTTT	CASSYQASVTDTQYF
NA	TRBV18	TRBJ2-5	NA	TGTGCCAGCTCACCAAGTCGACAGTCTCGAGAGACCCAGTACTTC	CASSPSRQSRETQYF
TRBD2	TRBV29-1	TRBJ2-7	few	TGCAGCGTTGAAGTACAAAACCTGGGGAGGGACGAGCAGTACTTC	CSVEVQNLGRDEQYF
TRBD1	TRBV12-3/TRBV12-4	TRBJ2-7	NA	TGTGCCAGCAGTTTAAGGAACAGGGGGTACTACGAGCAGTACTTC	CASSLRNRGYYEQYF
NA	TRBV4-3	TRBJ2-7	NA	TGCGCCAGCAGCCAGGACGTCCTACGTGAGCAGTACTTC	CASSQDVLREQYF
NA	TRBV7-8	TRBJ1-6	many	TGTGCCAGCAGCTTAAGGGGGGCGGAAAATTCACCCCTCCACTTT	CASSLRGAENSPLHF
NA	TRBV27	TRBJ1-1	many	TGTGCCAGCAGGCGCGGCACTGAAGCTTTCTTT	CASRRGTEAFF
NA	TRBV29-1	TRBJ1-6	NA	TGCAGCGTTGCCGTTCGTTATAATTCACCCCTCCACTTT	CSVAVRYNSPLHF
NA	TRBV19	TRBJ2-1	few	TGTCGGGGCGCAGGGGCATATGAGCAGTTCTTC	CRGAGAYEQFF
TRBD2	TRBV20-1	TRBJ2-1	few	TGCAGTGCTAGAGTAGTTGGGACTAGCGAGACGAATGAGCAGTTCTTC	CSARVVGTSETNEQFF
NA	TRBV10-2	TRBJ2-1	few	TGCGCCAGCACGGAGCACCGTGGGAATGAGCAGTTCTTC	CASTEHRGNEQFF
TRBD1	TRBV20-1	TRBJ2-4	NA	TGCAGTGCACACGGACAGGGGATAGCCAAAAACATTCAGTACTTC	CSAHGQGIAKNIQYF
NA	TRBV7-9	TRBJ2-2	NA	TGTGCCAGCACAGGGACAGCGGGAGCGAACACCGGGGAGCTGTTTTTT	CASTGTAGANTGELFF
NA	TRBV25-1	TRBJ2-2	few	TGTGCCAGCAGTGACCGGGAAACCGGGGAGCTGTTTTTT	CASSDRETGELFF
NA	TRBV20-1	TRBJ2-7	few	TGCAGTGCTAGTGGGGGCGAAAGACCCTACGAGCAGTACTTC	CSASGGERPYEQYF
NA	TRBV27	TRBJ2-7	NA	TGTGCCAGCAGTGTCACCTTACTTTCCTACGAGCAGTACTTC	CASSVTLLSYEQYF
NA	TRBV20-1	TRBJ2-3	NA	TGCAGTGCTAGAGTTCTTCGACAGGACCACCGCACAGATACGCAGTATTTT	CSARVLRQDHRTDTQYF
NA	TRBV29-1	TRBJ2-5	few	TGCAGCGTTGAAAAGTTACGGGGGACCCAGTACTTC	CSVEKLRGTQYF
TRBD1	TRBV5-1	TRBJ2-1	NA	TGCGCCAGCAGCTTGGGAGGGACAGGGTCAGTAGGCTCCTACAATGAGCAGTTCTTC	CASSLGGTGSVGSYNEQFF